What follows describes a single TCR beta chain. The sample belongs to a study of cytomegalovirus exposure and HLA in healthy donors. PCR used 60 Vbeta primers and 13 Jbeta primers. Generated by immunoSEQ multiplex PCR, the TCRdb table keeps only in-frame clones and is missing some. Of some 98,000 clones listed, 70% to 80% are singletons. CDR3 length equals 13 residues. V was trimmed by 0 bases and J by 4 bases, leaving 8 bases between them. Material: PBMCs. This clonotype originated in a female donor in good health and CMV-seronegative. J is TRBJ2-7 and V is TRBV5-3; the D gene is possibly TRBD1 (5 bases). TRBV5-3 is marked as an open reading frame, function uncertain. The CDR3 here is CARSLVQEYEQYF. CDR3 coding DNA: TGTGCCAGAAGCTTGGTACAGGAGTACGAGCAGTACTTC.